This T cell receptor beta chain originates from a study of blood T cell repertoires in COVID-19. This CDR3 has 15 amino acids. Germline values: CDR1 KGHDR, CDR2 SFDVKD. V shed 3 bases and J 9 bases; nucleotides not matched to a gene: 9. Libraries were prepared by immunoSEQ multiplex PCR; TCRdb keeps only in-frame clonotypes and omits some of them. The sample has 65,000 to 90,000 clones, 70% to 80% seen once; the top ten hold 2% to 2.5%. This chain uses TRBV24-1 with TRBJ2-1, with TRBD2 matching 8 bases. Sequencing was carried out using peripheral blood. The source is a man in his 70s with COVID-19, enrolled during active disease. CDR3 DNA sequence: TGTGCCACCAGTGATCCCGACCTCACTAGCGGTGAGCAGTTCTTC. Residues: CATSDPDLTSGEQFF.